These 5 T cell receptor beta chains came from one sample sequenced in a study of response to subunit inactivated influenza vaccine. TCRdb used MiXCR to reprocess the RT-PCR reads, holding one entry per CDR3 protein. The sample records 250,000 to 350,000 distinct CDR3 sequences, roughly 20% being singletons. Material: PBMCs from blood, obtained approximately 20 months after vaccination. The receptors were gathered from a man between 50 and 69 years old who received an inactivated influenza vaccine.

The chain combines TRBV4-3 with TRBJ1-4; TRBD1 is a possible D gene (5 bases). The CDR3 spans 15 residues. Trimming cost V 4 bases and J 7 bases, with 16 bases left between them. Per the germline V gene, CDR1 is LGHNA and CDR2 is YSLEER. CDR3: CASSRHTGAGEKLFF. In nucleotides, the CDR3 is TGCGCCAGCAGCCGGCATACAGGTGCGGGTGAAAAACTGTTTTTT.

In this sample, this clonotype turned up a few times. V gene TRBV5-1 combines with J gene TRBJ1-1; no definite D call. Between the trimmed V and J ends, which lost 0 bases and 0 bases, there was a span of 9 bases. The CDR3 extends over 15 amino acids. From germline, CDR1 is SGHRS and CDR2 YFSETQ. The CDR3 reads CASSLEWAMNTEAFF. CDR3 DNA: TGCGCCAGCAGCTTGGAGTGGGCCATGAACACTGAAGCTTTCTTT.

This clonotype has only a few counts. The CDR3 here is CASSAPGPDSNQPQHF. DNA of the CDR3: TGTGCCAGCAGCGCCCCGGGGCCGGATAGCAATCAGCCCCAGCATTTT. The rearrangement joins TRBV6-1 to TRBJ1-5, with D tentatively TRBD1 (5 bases). CDR1 and CDR2 (germline): MNHNS, SASEGT. V was trimmed by 6 bases and J by 0 bases, leaving 15 bases between them. This CDR3 is built from 16 residues.

This clonotype came up many times. The V and J genes are TRBV20-1 and TRBJ1-1, with a tentative D call TRBD1 (6 bases). CDR3 size: 16 residues. Germline CDR1 is DFQATT and CDR2 is SNEGSKA (reference sequence). Trimming removed 1 base at V and 0 bases at J, with 15 bases between. In DNA form, the CDR3 reads TGCAGTGCTAGAGTTCCTTCCGGGACAATGAACACTGAAGCTTTCTTT. Its protein product is CSARVPSGTMNTEAFF.

The chain combines TRBV7-2 with TRBJ1-2, with D maybe TRBD1 (5 bases). The CDR3 is made up of 12 amino acids. Germline V gene sequence: CDR1 SGHTA, CDR2 FQGNSA. V lost 6 bases to trimming and J lost 8 bases, with 13 bases between them. The CDR3 nucleotides are TGTGCCAGCAGACAGGCCCTTGGCGGCTACACCTTC. It specifies CASRQALGGYTF. Using reference TRBV7-2 and TRBJ1-2 for the parts outside the CDR3, the full variable domain is GAGVSQSPSNKVTEKGKDVELRCDPISGHTALYWYRQSLGQGLEFLIYFQGNSAPDKSGLPSDRFSAERTGGSVSTLTIQRTQQEDSAVYLCASRQALGGYTFGSGTRLTVV.